Listed below are T cell receptor beta chains from one sample, sequenced in a study of T-cell memory formation after mild COVID-19. TCRdb fed the 5' RACE reads into MiXCR, producing one record per CDR3 protein. The sample has under 600,000 distinct CDR3 sequences; less than 25% are singletons. What was sequenced was PBMCs or a T cell subset sorted from them (not recorded which). The receptors shown here come from an adult woman who had mild COVID-19 (a few samples of this study predate the infection). Cell type and time point are not known. The CDR3 runs from the conserved cysteine through the conserved F or W. The order of the fields is clone size, D gene, V gene, J gene, CDR3 protein, CDR3 DNA. The D gene is left open where the match is weak. Only some rows state a clone size, as once, few, many or a class for expanded clones.

clone_size: -
d_call: TRBD2
v_call: TRBV5-4
j_call: TRBJ2-3
cdr3_aa: CASSLGTRRTDTQYF
cdr3_nt: TGTGCCAGCAGCCTGGGGACTAGAAGAACAGATACGCAGTATTTT

clone_size: -
d_call: TRBD2
v_call: TRBV9
j_call: TRBJ2-5
cdr3_aa: CASSPAWGGQETQYF
cdr3_nt: TGTGCCAGCAGCCCGGCGTGGGGAGGGCAAGAGACCCAGTACTTC

clone_size: -
d_call: TRBD1
v_call: TRBV24-1
j_call: TRBJ2-2
cdr3_aa: CATSDFEGARLELFF
cdr3_nt: TGTGCCACCAGTGATTTCGAGGGGGCGCGGTTGGAGCTGTTTTTT

clone_size: -
d_call: TRBD1
v_call: TRBV5-6
j_call: TRBJ2-6
cdr3_aa: CASSSYRTGVTGANVLTF
cdr3_nt: TGTGCCAGCAGCTCCTATAGGACAGGGGTGACTGGGGCCAACGTCCTGACTTTC

clone_size: -
d_call: -
v_call: TRBV5-1
j_call: TRBJ1-1
cdr3_aa: CASSPVSGNTEAFF
cdr3_nt: TGCGCCAGCAGCCCAGTCTCGGGGAATACTGAAGCTTTCTTT

clone_size: -
d_call: TRBD1
v_call: TRBV20-1
j_call: TRBJ1-3
cdr3_aa: CSAAGQGSSGNTIYF
cdr3_nt: TGCAGTGCCGCTGGACAGGGGAGTTCTGGAAACACCATATATTTT

clone_size: few
d_call: -
v_call: TRBV3-1
j_call: TRBJ2-1
cdr3_aa: CASSQSEAPNNEQFF
cdr3_nt: TGTGCCAGCAGCCAAAGCGAGGCTCCAAACAATGAGCAGTTCTTC

clone_size: -
d_call: TRBD2
v_call: TRBV9
j_call: TRBJ2-3
cdr3_aa: CASSNPGLAGADTQYF
cdr3_nt: TGTGCCAGCAGCAACCCCGGACTAGCGGGAGCAGATACGCAGTATTTT

clone_size: few
d_call: TRBD1
v_call: TRBV10-3
j_call: TRBJ2-7
cdr3_aa: CAISESTGQYEQYF
cdr3_nt: TGTGCCATCAGTGAGTCGACAGGGCAGTACGAGCAGTACTTC

clone_size: -
d_call: -
v_call: TRBV7-9
j_call: TRBJ1-1
cdr3_aa: CASSLTGNPEAFF
cdr3_nt: TGTGCCAGCAGCTTGACGGGGAACCCTGAAGCTTTCTTT

clone_size: few
d_call: TRBD1
v_call: TRBV20-1
j_call: TRBJ1-1
cdr3_aa: CSARDPTGPEAFF
cdr3_nt: TGCAGTGCTAGAGACCCGACAGGGCCCGAAGCTTTCTTT

clone_size: -
d_call: TRBD1
v_call: TRBV5-1
j_call: TRBJ2-2
cdr3_aa: CASSLGQGYYTGELFF
cdr3_nt: TGCGCCAGCAGCTTGGGACAGGGTTACTACACCGGGGAGCTGTTTTTT

clone_size: few
d_call: -
v_call: TRBV6-6
j_call: TRBJ2-2
cdr3_aa: CASSYSNLGPVKRYGELFF
cdr3_nt: TGTGCCAGCAGTTACTCGAATCTAGGTCCAGTCAAGAGATACGGGGAGCTGTTTTTT

clone_size: many
d_call: TRBD1
v_call: TRBV29-1
j_call: TRBJ2-7
cdr3_aa: CSVERSGQGGYEQYF
cdr3_nt: TGCAGCGTTGAACGGTCCGGACAGGGGGGCTACGAGCAGTACTTC

clone_size: -
d_call: TRBD2
v_call: TRBV18
j_call: TRBJ2-3
cdr3_aa: CASSRSTGLAGGGTDTQYF
cdr3_nt: TGTGCCAGCTCACGCTCGACGGGACTAGCGGGAGGAGGCACAGATACGCAGTATTTT

clone_size: few
d_call: -
v_call: TRBV5-1
j_call: TRBJ1-4
cdr3_aa: CASSAQGGGEKLFF
cdr3_nt: TGCGCCAGCAGCGCCCAGGGTGGGGGTGAAAAACTGTTTTTT

clone_size: many
d_call: TRBD1
v_call: TRBV7-9
j_call: TRBJ2-5
cdr3_aa: CASSPTTRDRKWETQYF
cdr3_nt: TGTGCCAGCAGCCCCACAACCCGGGACAGGAAATGGGAGACCCAGTACTTC

clone_size: -
d_call: -
v_call: TRBV7-3
j_call: TRBJ2-1
cdr3_aa: CASSLAPQGPQFF
cdr3_nt: TGTGCCAGCAGCCTTGCGCCCCAAGGCCCGCAGTTCTTC

clone_size: -
d_call: -
v_call: TRBV12-3/TRBV12-4
j_call: TRBJ1-1
cdr3_aa: CASSLGGYLGGEAFF
cdr3_nt: TGTGCCAGCAGTTTAGGGGGGTACCTGGGTGGTGAAGCTTTCTTT

clone_size: once
d_call: TRBD2
v_call: TRBV7-3
j_call: TRBJ2-1
cdr3_aa: CASSLISSGGAKAEQFF
cdr3_nt: TGTGCCAGCAGCTTAATATCTAGCGGGGGGGCTAAAGCTGAGCAGTTCTTC

clone_size: -
d_call: TRBD2
v_call: TRBV24-1
j_call: TRBJ2-3
cdr3_aa: CATNPGTSSTDTQYF
cdr3_nt: TGTGCCACCAACCCCGGGACTAGCAGCACAGATACGCAGTATTTT

clone_size: -
d_call: TRBD1
v_call: TRBV25-1
j_call: TRBJ1-2
cdr3_aa: CASSRGTDRYGYTF
cdr3_nt: TGTGCCAGCAGCCGCGGGACAGATCGCTATGGCTACACCTTC

clone_size: few
d_call: -
v_call: TRBV20-1
j_call: TRBJ2-3
cdr3_aa: CSATPRRGGRTDTQYF
cdr3_nt: TGCAGTGCTACCCCTCGGAGGGGGGGCCGGACAGATACGCAGTATTTT

clone_size: -
d_call: -
v_call: TRBV7-2
j_call: TRBJ2-1
cdr3_aa: CASSLAFRGFSYNEQFF
cdr3_nt: TGTGCCAGCAGCTTAGCGTTCCGTGGGTTCTCCTACAATGAGCAGTTCTTC

clone_size: few
d_call: TRBD1
v_call: TRBV27
j_call: TRBJ1-1
cdr3_aa: CASSTLDRVTEAFF
cdr3_nt: TGTGCCAGCAGCACTCTGGACAGGGTCACTGAAGCTTTCTTT

clone_size: few
d_call: TRBD2
v_call: TRBV27
j_call: TRBJ2-7
cdr3_aa: CASSGKLRGLAVTYEQYF
cdr3_nt: TGTGCCAGCAGCGGTAAGCTCCGAGGACTAGCGGTTACCTACGAGCAGTACTTC

clone_size: -
d_call: -
v_call: TRBV15
j_call: TRBJ2-3
cdr3_aa: CATSGTRGGPGDTQYF
cdr3_nt: TGTGCCACCAGCGGGACCCGCGGAGGGCCCGGGGATACGCAGTATTTT

clone_size: -
d_call: -
v_call: TRBV6-5
j_call: TRBJ2-1
cdr3_aa: CASTSLTVNEQFF
cdr3_nt: TGTGCCAGCACCAGTCTCACCGTAAATGAGCAGTTCTTC

clone_size: few
d_call: TRBD1
v_call: TRBV18
j_call: TRBJ1-1
cdr3_aa: CASSRFTGENTEAFF
cdr3_nt: TGTGCCAGCTCACGATTTACAGGGGAGAACACTGAAGCTTTCTTT

clone_size: once
d_call: -
v_call: TRBV5-5
j_call: TRBJ2-3
cdr3_aa: CASSPGGTQSDTQYF
cdr3_nt: TGTGCCAGCAGCCCCGGTGGGACACAGTCAGATACGCAGTATTTT

clone_size: -
d_call: TRBD2
v_call: TRBV25-1
j_call: TRBJ2-1
cdr3_aa: CASSLPPASGSGNEQFF
cdr3_nt: TGTGCCAGCAGCTTACCCCCGGCTAGCGGGAGTGGAAATGAGCAGTTCTTC

clone_size: few
d_call: -
v_call: TRBV6-1
j_call: TRBJ2-3
cdr3_aa: CASSESAGGLDTQYF
cdr3_nt: TGTGCCAGCAGTGAATCTGCAGGGGGGCTAGATACGCAGTATTTT